This is a list of T cell receptor beta chains from one sample in a study of T cells in Graves' hyperthyroidism and ophthalmopathy. TCRdb used MiXCR to reprocess the multiplex PCR reads, holding one entry per CDR3 protein. This sample has around 600,000 distinct CDR3 sequences, with approximately 15% found just once. Sequenced: blood. The receptor set was obtained from a woman aged 18-29 years with Graves' ophthalmopathy. Each CDR3 is given with its conserved first and last residue. A D gene is named only where the DNA matches it firmly. Some rows have no size entry. The others give once, few or many, or a class for an expanded clone.

v_gene	abundance	d_gene	j_gene	CDR3nt	CDR3aa
TRBV7-9	.	TRBD2	TRBJ2-7	TGTGCCAGCAGCTCGCCTTACGGTAGCGGGAGCAGGGCCTACGAGCAGTACTTC	CASSSPYGSGSRAYEQYF
TRBV5-1	many	.	TRBJ1-1	TGCGCCAGCAGCTTGGCCAGAGGGGCCACTGAAGCTTTCTTT	CASSLARGATEAFF
TRBV2	few	TRBD2	TRBJ2-1	TGTGCCAGCTCACCAAAACTAGCGGGAGGGGAGCGGGATGAGCAGTTCTTC	CASSPKLAGGERDEQFF
TRBV6-1	many	.	TRBJ2-1	TGTGCCAGCAGTGACAGGGTTATTATGTACAATGAGCAGTTCTTC	CASSDRVIMYNEQFF
TRBV20-1	many	.	TRBJ2-5	TGCAGTGCCAGGATAGGATCTCCGGCGGAGACCCAGTACTTC	CSARIGSPAETQYF
TRBV19	many	TRBD1	TRBJ2-7	TGTGCCAGTAGAAGGACAGGCAGCGACGAGCAGTACTTC	CASRRTGSDEQYF
TRBV13	.	.	TRBJ2-1	TGTGCCAGCAGCTTAAAGGGGGGTGAGCAGTTCTTC	CASSLKGGEQFF
TRBV14	many	TRBD2	TRBJ2-3	TGTGCCAGCAGCAGGGGTACTAGCGGGGACCACACAGATACGCAGTATTTT	CASSRGTSGDHTDTQYF
TRBV7-9	many	TRBD2	TRBJ2-7	TGTGCCAGCAGCTCCTTTCGGACTAGCGGGTCTTCCTACGAGCAGTACTTC	CASSSFRTSGSSYEQYF
TRBV20-1	.	.	TRBJ2-1	TGCAGTGCTCACCGATGGGACTTTAACAATGAGCAGTTCTTC	CSAHRWDFNNEQFF
TRBV7-3	many	.	TRBJ2-5	TGTGCCAGCAGCCCCGGCAGAGGGGAGACCCAGTACTTC	CASSPGRGETQYF
TRBV19	.	.	TRBJ1-2	TGTGCCAGTAGTATAGCCAATTATGGCTACACCTTC	CASSIANYGYTF
TRBV6-2/TRBV6-3	few	.	TRBJ2-3	TGTGCCAGCAGTTCCCAAGGGACCGGTGTGGGCACAGATACGCAGTATTTT	CASSSQGTGVGTDTQYF
TRBV29-1	many	.	TRBJ2-7	TGCAGCGTTGTCGGTGGGAGCGGATACGAGCAGTACTTC	CSVVGGSGYEQYF
TRBV7-2	few	TRBD1	TRBJ1-3	TGTGCCAGCAGCCCTAACAGGGGATCTGGAAACACCATATATTTT	CASSPNRGSGNTIYF
TRBV6-2/TRBV6-3	few	.	TRBJ1-5	TGTGCCAGCAGTTACTCGGCGCCTGGTCAGCCCCAGCATTTT	CASSYSAPGQPQHF
TRBV6-6	many	.	TRBJ2-7	TGTGCCAGCAGTTACGTCCCTCTTGACTCATCCCTCGCCTACGAGCAGTACTTC	CASSYVPLDSSLAYEQYF
TRBV20-1	.	.	TRBJ2-6	TGCAGTGCTAGAGATTTGGAAGGCACGGACCCCAGGTCTGGGGCCAACGTCCTGACTTTC	CSARDLEGTDPRSGANVLTF
TRBV12-3/TRBV12-4	many	TRBD1	TRBJ1-1	TGTGCCAGCAGGGAGGACAGGGGTCTAGGCGAAGCTTTCTTT	CASREDRGLGEAFF
TRBV28	few	TRBD1	TRBJ1-2	TGTGCCAGCAGTCTGGGGGACAGCCGCTACACCTTC	CASSLGDSRYTF
TRBV6-2/TRBV6-3	many	.	TRBJ2-3	TGTGCCAGCAGCTCGATGGGACTCAGCACAGATACGCAGTATTTT	CASSSMGLSTDTQYF
TRBV15	many	.	TRBJ2-7	TGTGCCACCAGCAGAGAGGGTGATTACGAGCAGTACTTC	CATSREGDYEQYF
TRBV28	.	TRBD2	TRBJ2-1	TGTGCCAGCGGCGAATCGGGACTAGCGGGGTACAATGAGCAGTTCTTC	CASGESGLAGYNEQFF
TRBV5-6	few	.	TRBJ2-1	TGTGCCAGCAGCTTGGCGAATGGACTAGGGGGCAATGAGCAGTTCTTC	CASSLANGLGGNEQFF
TRBV28	many	.	TRBJ2-7	TGTGCCAGCAGTTCATACCGGGGCAGTACTGAGGGCGAGCAGTACTTC	CASSSYRGSTEGEQYF
TRBV20-1	many	TRBD2	TRBJ2-3	TGCAGTGCTACCCTAGCGGGCACAGATACGCAGTATTTT	CSATLAGTDTQYF
TRBV12-3/TRBV12-4	.	.	TRBJ2-1	TGTGCCAGCAGCCGCTATGATAATGAGCAGTTCTTC	CASSRYDNEQFF
TRBV7-6	.	TRBD2	TRBJ2-7	TGTGCCAGCAGCTTAAGCGGGAGGGCCGGTAAGGAGCAGTACTTC	CASSLSGRAGKEQYF
TRBV7-9	few	.	TRBJ2-4	TGTGCCAGCAGCCGCTCGGACGGAGCCAAAAACATTCAGTACTTC	CASSRSDGAKNIQYF
TRBV6-1	.	.	TRBJ1-1	TGTGCCAGCAGAACAAATTCAAGGGTAAACACTGAAGCTTTCTTT	CASRTNSRVNTEAFF
TRBV5-1	few	TRBD1	TRBJ1-1	TGCGCCAGCAGCCAGACAGGGGGCGCATTTTGGGACACTGAAGCTTTCTTT	CASSQTGGAFWDTEAFF
TRBV4-1	.	TRBD1	TRBJ1-4	TGCGCCAGCAGCCAAGGCGGGACAGGGACAGGAAAACTGTTTTTT	CASSQGGTGTGKLFF
TRBV4-2	.	.	TRBJ1-5	TGTGCCAGCAGCCAAGATTCAGGGAATCAGCCCCAGCATTTT	CASSQDSGNQPQHF
TRBV19	few	TRBD2	TRBJ2-3	TGTGCCAGTAGTTGGGAGGGGACTCTCACAGATACGCAGTATTTT	CASSWEGTLTDTQYF
TRBV18	many	.	TRBJ2-7	TGTGCCAGCTCACCCGGACAGTACGAGCAGTACTTC	CASSPGQYEQYF
TRBV6-1	many	.	TRBJ2-1	TGTGCCAGCAGTGAAGCGAAGGGGGGCGGTGAGCAGTTCTTC	CASSEAKGGGEQFF
TRBV20-1	many	TRBD2	TRBJ2-5	TGCAGTGCCATGGTAGCGGGAGGGTTGGAGACCCAGTACTTC	CSAMVAGGLETQYF
TRBV2	.	.	TRBJ1-1	TGTGCCAGCAACGGCCAGGGCACTGAAGCTTTCTTT	CASNGQGTEAFF
TRBV19	few	TRBD1	TRBJ1-1	TGTGCCAGTAGTACCACGGGACAGGGGGTTGGGACTGAAGCTTTCTTT	CASSTTGQGVGTEAFF
TRBV3-2	many	.	TRBJ2-1	TGTGCCAGCAGCCAGGACGGGGTCTCCTACAATGAGCAGTTCTTC	CASSQDGVSYNEQFF
TRBV4-1	few	.	TRBJ2-1	TGCGCCAGCAGCCAAGTCCTGAGGCGGAGGGAGTTCAATGAGCAGTTCTTC	CASSQVLRRREFNEQFF
TRBV28	many	.	TRBJ2-1	TGTGCCAGCAGTCTATGGGCCCTCACCTCCTACAATGAGCAGTTCTTC	CASSLWALTSYNEQFF
TRBV7-9	many	.	TRBJ2-2	TGTGCCAGCACCTTGGGCACCGGTGACACCGGGGAGCTGTTTTTT	CASTLGTGDTGELFF
TRBV12-3/TRBV12-4	many	.	TRBJ1-5	TGTGCCAGCAGTTTGTCGGACATCAATCAGCCCCAGCATTTT	CASSLSDINQPQHF